This entry concerns a single TCR beta chain. Nobody wrote down the CMV serostatus of this donor. This record belongs to a study of cytomegalovirus exposure and HLA in healthy donors. V was shortened by 4 bases and J by 4 bases, with 18 bases between the two germline ends. Germline V lookup: CDR1 SGDLS, CDR2 YYNGEE. The CDR3 is 16 amino acids. A multiplex PCR was run with 60 Vbeta primers and 13 Jbeta primers. Some clones are missing from TCRdb's copy, which holds only in-frame ones; the method was immunoSEQ multiplex PCR. Here the sample spans some 130,000 clones, over 75% being singletons. The V gene is TRBV9, the J gene TRBJ2-1; D is perhaps TRBD2 (6 bases). This TCR derives from a man aged 30 to 45 in good health. Sample: PBMCs. The CDR3 coding sequence is TGTGCCAGCAGCCCCCCCCCGGACGGACTATACAATGAGCAGTTCTTC. Translation gives CASSPPPDGLYNEQFF.